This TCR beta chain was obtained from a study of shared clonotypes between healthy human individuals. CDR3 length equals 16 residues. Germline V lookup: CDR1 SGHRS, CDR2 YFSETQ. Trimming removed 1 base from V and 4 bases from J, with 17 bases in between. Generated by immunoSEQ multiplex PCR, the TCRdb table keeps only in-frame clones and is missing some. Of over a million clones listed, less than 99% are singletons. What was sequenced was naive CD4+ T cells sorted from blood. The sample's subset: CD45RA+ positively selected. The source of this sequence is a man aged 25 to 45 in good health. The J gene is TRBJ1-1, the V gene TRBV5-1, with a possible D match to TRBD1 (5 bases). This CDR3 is CASSLMLTGQGTEAFF. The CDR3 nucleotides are TGCGCCAGCAGCTTGATGTTGACCGGGCAGGGCACTGAAGCTTTCTTT.